The subject of this entry is one T cell receptor (beta chain). Authors' processing steps: Amplifying reference gene primers gave estimates of nucleated cell counts. TCRdb's table, derived via immunoSEQ multiplex PCR, lists solely in-frame clones and lacks some. That table gives V, J and clone size, and the DNA gave D and trimming. The sample lists roughly 140,000 clones; approximately 86% were seen once. The data derive from a study of blood T cell repertoires in COVID-19. The overall study: Some COVID-19 samples were acute and others convalescent; all came from the United States, Italy and Spain. The cDNA or gDNA used as material had been derived from T cells, B-cell-depleted T cells, or PBMCs.

This TCR derives from a human donor in a cohort sampled during active COVID-19. Sequenced input: peripheral blood.

CDR3 bases: TGTGCCAGTAGGCAAACCAGGGGTAATCAGCCCCAGCATTTT. Its protein product is CASRQTRGNQPQHF. The chain employs TRBV19 and TRBJ1-5, with a possible D match to TRBD1 (6 bases). Trimming took 6 bases from V and 4 from J, leaving 13 bases between them. The CDR3 sequence is 14 residues long. Germline-derived CDR1 and CDR2 are LNHDA and SQIVND (reference sequence). Using reference TRBV19 and TRBJ1-5 for the parts outside the CDR3, the full variable domain is DGGITQSPKYLFRKEGQNVTLSCEQNLNHDAMYWYRQDPGQGLRLIYYSQIVNDFQKGDIAEGYSVSREKKESFPLTVTSAQKNPTAFYLCASRQTRGNQPQHFGDGTRLSIL.